The rows below give T cell receptor beta chains drawn from one sample of a study of identical twins. Each CDR3 protein is one row after TCRdb ran MiXCR on the 5' RACE reads. There are approximately 490,000 distinct CDR3 sequences in the sample; 20% to 25% occur only once, and 0.45% to 0.5% lies in the top ten. The same data also contributed to another study, on yellow fever vaccine responses in identical twins.

Sequencing input: CD4+ T cells sorted from blood. The origin of the receptors is a woman between 18 and 29 years old in good health. CDR3s leave out the opening cysteine and the closing phenylalanine or tryptophan. Clone size appears in some rows only: once, few, many, or a class for an expanded clone.

TRBV20-1	TRBJ2-6	NA	SARQALAGANVLT
TRBV25-1	TRBJ2-6	NA	ASKEAGKSSGANVLT
TRBV6-1	TRBJ1-2	NA	ASRDRVGGYGYT
TRBV2	TRBJ2-7	few	ASSSGLARDYEQY
TRBV7-2	TRBJ2-7	NA	ASSLVRGFEQY
TRBV20-1	TRBJ1-6	NA	SAGDLRSPLH
TRBV4-1	TRBJ2-5	NA	ASSQRGAGRQETQY
TRBV20-1	TRBJ1-2	NA	SARDYRGGKGYT
TRBV15	TRBJ1-3	NA	ATSRDKGAPSGNTIY
TRBV5-1	TRBJ2-3	NA	ASSLGDRGTTDTQY
TRBV5-1	TRBJ2-3	NA	ASSIGQGFTDTQY
TRBV2	TRBJ2-1	NA	ASSKDRTNYNEQF
TRBV18	TRBJ2-5	few	ASSPGAGGETQY
TRBV4-2	TRBJ2-5	NA	ASSQEGRGQETQY
TRBV5-1	TRBJ2-1	few	ASLAGGAYNEQF
TRBV3-1	TRBJ2-5	NA	ATRHRGFQETQY
TRBV14	TRBJ2-3	NA	ATSNRGTDTQY
TRBV4-2	TRBJ2-1	NA	ASSQVSSGKYNEQF
TRBV10-3	TRBJ1-1	NA	AISDRTTAEAF
TRBV5-1	TRBJ2-2	NA	ASSLEDGTGELF
TRBV5-1	TRBJ2-1	few	ASSLEAGAFSF
TRBV12-3/TRBV12-4	TRBJ2-5	NA	ASSVSGARETQY
TRBV4-1	TRBJ1-2	NA	ASSPGGGRYT